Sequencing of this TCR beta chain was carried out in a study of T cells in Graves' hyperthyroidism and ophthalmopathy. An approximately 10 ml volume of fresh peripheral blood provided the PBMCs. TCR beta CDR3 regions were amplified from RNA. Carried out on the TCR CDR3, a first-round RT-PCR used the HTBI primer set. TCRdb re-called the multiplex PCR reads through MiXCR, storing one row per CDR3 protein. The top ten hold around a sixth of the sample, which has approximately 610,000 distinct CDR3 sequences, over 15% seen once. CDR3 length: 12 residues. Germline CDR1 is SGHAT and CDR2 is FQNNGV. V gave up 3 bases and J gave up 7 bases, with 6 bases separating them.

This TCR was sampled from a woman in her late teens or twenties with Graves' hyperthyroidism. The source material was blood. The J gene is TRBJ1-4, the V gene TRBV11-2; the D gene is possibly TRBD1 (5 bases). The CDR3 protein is CASSFGAEKLFF. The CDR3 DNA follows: TGTGCCAGCAGCTTTGGGGCTGAAAAACTGTTTTTT.